These 10 T cell receptor beta chains were sequenced from one sample in a study of blood T cell repertoires in COVID-19. Clones were sequenced by immunoSEQ multiplex PCR, and TCRdb holds only the in-frame ones, with some missing. The table has about 150,000 clones, about 86% seen once; the top ten hold less than 20%. Material for sequencing was peripheral blood. The receptors stem from a woman between 65 and 79 years old who had recovered from COVID-19.

The chain recombines TRBV9 with TRBJ2-1; possibly TRBD1 for D (5 bases). V lost 3 bases, J lost 4 bases, and 8 bases lay in between. Germline V lookup: CDR1 SGDLS, CDR2 YYNGEE. The CDR3 sequence is 13 residues long. In DNA, the CDR3 is TGTGCCAGCAGCGCCCGGACATACAATGAGCAGTTCTTC. Translation: CASSARTYNEQFF.

This sequence joins TRBV7-3 and TRBJ2-5, with D perhaps matching TRBD2 (6 bases). With 2 bases removed from V and 5 bases from J, the gap between germline ends came to 12 bases. Germline V CDR1 and CDR2: SGHTA, FQGTGA. CDR3 length equals 14 residues. CDR3: CASSLSAGRETQYF. CDR3 DNA sequence: TGTGCCAGCAGCTTATCGGCGGGGAGGGAGACCCAGTACTTC.

This clone was recorded once. This chain connects TRBV28 to TRBJ2-4; 7 bases match TRBD1. This CDR3 region has 16 residues. Germline V gene sequence: CDR1 MDHEN, CDR2 SYDVKM. With 6 bases clipped from V and 3 bases from J, the junction kept 11 bases outside the gene matches. CDR3 amino acids: CASSHIWGTDKNIQYF. The CDR3 coding sequence is TGTGCCAGCAGCCACATCTGGGGGACAGACAAAAACATTCAGTACTTC.

This chain joins TRBV11-2 and TRBJ2-3, with D unresolved. V lost 1 base and J 8 bases, leaving 7 bases between the germline ends. CDR3 length equals 12 residues. Per the germline V gene, CDR1 is SGHAT and CDR2 is FQNNGV. The CDR3 DNA reads as TGTGCCAGCAGCTTAGCCGGGTTTACGCAGTATTTT. Its translation is CASSLAGFTQYF.

This clone was counted only a few times. V usage is TRBV23-1 and J usage is TRBJ1-2, with 9 bases identical to TRBD1. TRBV23-1 is reported as an ORF; its role is uncertain. After removal of 4 bases from V and 8 bases from J, the junction contained 11 bases not matched to a gene. The CDR3 loop spans 15 amino acids. CDR3 sequence reads: CASSPDRGQGQGYTF. In DNA form, the CDR3 reads TGCGCCAGCAGTCCCGACAGGGGACAGGGTCAGGGCTACACCTTC.

The rearrangement links TRBV3-1 (or the pseudogene TRBV3-2) to TRBJ2-2; D not certain. V lost 4 bases and J 1 base, leaving 4 bases between the germline ends. In germline, CDR1 is LGHDT, CDR2 YNNKEL (reference sequence). CDR3 length: 13 amino acids. This chain's CDR3 is CASSPRNTGELFF. In nucleotides, the CDR3 is TGTGCCAGCAGCCCCCGGAACACCGGGGAGCTGTTTTTT.

The rearrangement joins TRBV6-2 or TRBV6-3 to TRBJ2-1; TRBD1 matches at 7 bases. Germline V gene data show CDR1 as MNHEY and CDR2 as SVGEGT. The CDR3 has 17 residues. V shed 3 bases and J 6 bases; nucleotides not matched to a gene: 14. The chain's CDR3 is CASSYNPDRVGTNEQFF. Written as DNA, the CDR3 is TGTGCCAGCAGTTATAATCCCGACAGGGTTGGTACCAATGAGCAGTTCTTC.

The gene calls are TRBV4-2 and TRBJ1-2; the D is unclear. The CDR3 has 13 residues. Trimming stripped 4 bases from V and 0 bases from J, with 6 bases between. Germline-derived CDR1 and CDR2 are LGHNA and YNFKEQ. In nucleotides, the CDR3 is TGTGCCAGCAGCCGGGAGCCTAACTATGGCTACACCTTC. The encoded protein is CASSREPNYGYTF.

There are a few counts of this clone. The junction departs from the called germline gene at one end, perhaps through a read error. The rearrangement joins TRBV7-8 to TRBJ1-4; a possible D gene is TRBD1 (5 bases). The CDR3 extends over 12 amino acids. Germline V lookup: CDR1 SGHVS, CDR2 FQNEAQ. The CDR3 DNA is TGTGCCAGCAGCTCAGGCGGGCGGGGGTTGGTTTTT. It specifies CASSSGGRGLVF.

The J gene is TRBJ2-1, the V gene TRBV7-8, with TRBD2 identical over 13 bases. Germline CDR1 is SGHVS and CDR2 is FQNEAQ. V lost 1 base and J lost 8; bases outside the gene matches: 2. The CDR3 consists of 15 residues. CDR3 bases: TGTGCCAGCAGCTTAGGGACTAGCGGGAGCTATGAGCAGTTCTTC. Amino acid sequence: CASSLGTSGSYEQFF.